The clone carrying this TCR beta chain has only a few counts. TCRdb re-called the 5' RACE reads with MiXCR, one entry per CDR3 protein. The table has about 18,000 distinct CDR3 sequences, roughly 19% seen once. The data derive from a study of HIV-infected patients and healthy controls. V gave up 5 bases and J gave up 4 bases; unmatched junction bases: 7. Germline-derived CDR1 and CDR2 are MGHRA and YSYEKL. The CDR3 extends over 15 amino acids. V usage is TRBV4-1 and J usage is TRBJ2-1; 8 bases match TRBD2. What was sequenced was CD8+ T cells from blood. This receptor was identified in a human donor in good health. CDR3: CASSTSGSGYNEQFF. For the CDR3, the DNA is TGCGCCAGCAGCACAAGCGGGAGTGGTTACAATGAGCAGTTCTTC.